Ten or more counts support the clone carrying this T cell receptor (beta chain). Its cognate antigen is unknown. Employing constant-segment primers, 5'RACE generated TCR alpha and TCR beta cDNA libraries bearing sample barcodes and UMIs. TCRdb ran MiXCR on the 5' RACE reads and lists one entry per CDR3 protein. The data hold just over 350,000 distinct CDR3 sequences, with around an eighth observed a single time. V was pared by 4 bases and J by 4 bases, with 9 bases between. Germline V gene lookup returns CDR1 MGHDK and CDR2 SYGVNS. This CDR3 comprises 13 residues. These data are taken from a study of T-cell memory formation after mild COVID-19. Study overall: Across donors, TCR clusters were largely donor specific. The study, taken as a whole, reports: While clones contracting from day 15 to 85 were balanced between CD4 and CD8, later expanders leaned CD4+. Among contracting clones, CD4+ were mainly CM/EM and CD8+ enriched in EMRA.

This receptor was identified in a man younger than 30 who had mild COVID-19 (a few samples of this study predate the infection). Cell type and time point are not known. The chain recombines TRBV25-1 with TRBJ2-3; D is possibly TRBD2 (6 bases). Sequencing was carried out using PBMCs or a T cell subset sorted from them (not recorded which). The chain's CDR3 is CASSGGGSDTQYF. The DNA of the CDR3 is TGTGCCAGCAGTGGGGGAGGATCAGATACGCAGTATTTT.